The rows below give T cell receptor beta chains drawn from one sample of a study of blood T cell repertoires in COVID-19. TCRdb keeps only in-frame clones here, not all; method: immunoSEQ multiplex PCR. The sample has some 200,000 clones, nearly 90% seen once; the top ten hold 20% to 25%. Sequences were obtained from peripheral blood. These receptors were taken from a man in his sixties with active or convalescent COVID-19. The CDR3 runs from the conserved cysteine through the conserved F or W. The D gene is left open where the match is weak. Size is stated for part of the rows, as once, few or many counts, or as a class when the clone is expanded.

- | TRBJ2-1 | TRBV3-1/TRBV3-2 | - | CASSRLPGGRNNEQFF | TGTGCCAGCAGCCGCTTACCCGGGGGACGGAACAATGAGCAGTTCTTC
- | TRBJ2-7 | TRBV4-1 | TRBD1 | CASSQTGSHEQYF | TGCGCCAGCAGCCAGACAGGGTCCCACGAGCAGTACTTC
- | TRBJ2-1 | TRBV4-2 | - | CASSQDQGFGQFF | TGTGCCAGCAGCCAAGACCAGGGTTTTGGGCAGTTCTTC
- | TRBJ2-3 | TRBV6-5 | - | CASRYGRDTQYF | TGTGCCAGCCGTTACGGGCGAGATACGCAGTATTTT
- | TRBJ1-3 | TRBV3-1/TRBV3-2 | - | CASSLRVAGNTIYF | TGTGCCAGCAGCCTCAGGGTGGCTGGAAACACCATATATTTT
- | TRBJ1-4 | TRBV7-2 | - | CASSPSREKLFF | TGTGCCAGCAGCCCGAGCAGGGAAAAACTGTTTTTT
- | TRBJ2-5 | TRBV14 | - | CASSQESARTQYF | TGTGCCAGCAGCCAAGAATCAGCGCGGACCCAGTACTTC
few | TRBJ2-7 | TRBV11-2 | TRBD1 | CASSLKRTGTSPYEQYF | TGTGCCAGCAGCCTTAAAAGGACAGGCACCTCACCCTACGAGCAGTACTTC
- | TRBJ1-1 | TRBV29-1 | - | CSVYRTGPSTEAFF | TGCAGCGTTTACAGAACAGGGCCCTCCACTGAAGCTTTCTTT
- | TRBJ2-3 | TRBV5-1 | - | CASSRPGGADTQYF | TGCGCCAGCAGTCGGCCAGGAGGGGCAGATACGCAGTATTTT
- | TRBJ1-2 | TRBV19 | - | CASSIQGLPNGYTF | TGTGCCAGTAGTATTCAGGGACTGCCTAATGGCTACACCTTC
- | TRBJ1-2 | TRBV28 | - | CASSLSAGVGYTF | TGTGCCAGCAGTTTATCTGCGGGTGTCGGCTACACCTTC
- | TRBJ2-1 | TRBV6-5 | TRBD1 | CASSSPNRQGTEEQFF | TGTGCCAGCAGTTCCCCAAACAGACAGGGCACCGAGGAGCAGTTCTTC
- | TRBJ1-5 | TRBV6-2/TRBV6-3 | TRBD1 | CASSRTGELGQPQHF | TGTGCCAGCAGTAGGACAGGGGAACTGGGTCAGCCCCAGCATTTT
- | TRBJ1-4 | TRBV9 | - | CASKGTGNEKLFF | TGTGCCAGCAAAGGGACTGGCAATGAAAAACTGTTTTTT
- | TRBJ2-3 | TRBV7-8 | - | CASSFYGGADTQYF | TGTGCCAGCAGCTTTTATGGCGGGGCTGATACGCAGTATTTT
- | TRBJ2-7 | TRBV5-1 | TRBD1 | CASRQDRGRDEQYF | TGCGCCAGCAGGCAGGACAGGGGGCGGGACGAGCAGTACTTC
- | TRBJ1-1 | TRBV21-1 | - | CASSKAPVTEAFF | TGTGCCAGCAGCAAAGCACCAGTTACGGAAGCTTTCTTT
- | TRBJ2-2 | TRBV2 | - | CASSVQGTGELFF | TGTGCCAGCAGTGTCCAGGGCACCGGGGAGCTGTTTTTT
- | TRBJ1-1 | TRBV6-5 | - | CASSYSPLTEAFF | TGTGCCAGCAGTTACTCTCCCCTGACTGAAGCTTTCTTT
- | TRBJ1-2 | TRBV4-1 | TRBD1 | CASSHGTGGGYGYTF | TGCGCCAGCAGCCACGGAACAGGGGGCGGCTATGGCTACACCTTC
few | TRBJ1-1 | TRBV6-6 | TRBD1 | CASSRSGQGNTEAFF | TGTGCCAGCAGTCGATCGGGACAGGGGAACACTGAAGCTTTCTTT
- | TRBJ2-6 | TRBV4-2 | - | CASSQAQVGGANVLTF | TGTGCCAGCAGCCAAGCACAGGTTGGTGGGGCCAACGTCCTGACTTTC
- | TRBJ1-6 | TRBV6-5 | TRBD1 | CASCRDSMSPLHF | TGTGCCAGCTGCCGGGACAGTATGTCACCCCTCCACTTT
- | TRBJ2-2 | TRBV3-1/TRBV3-2 | TRBD2 | CASSPAGGGGGELFF | TGTGCCAGCAGCCCAGCTGGTGGGGGGGGCGGGGAGCTGTTTTTT
- | TRBJ1-2 | TRBV6-5 | TRBD1 | CASSNRPDRVDGYTF | TGTGCCAGCAGCAACCGACCGGACAGGGTTGATGGCTACACCTTC
- | TRBJ2-7 | TRBV5-1 | - | CASSRDIGSVQYF | TGCGCCAGCAGCCGGGACATCGGCTCCGTGCAGTACTTC
- | TRBJ1-2 | TRBV7-3 | TRBD1 | CASSNRDRAGYTF | TGTGCCAGCAGCAACCGGGACAGGGCTGGCTACACCTTC
- | TRBJ2-7 | TRBV18 | TRBD1 | CASSPGTANAYEQYF | TGTGCCAGCTCACCAGGGACAGCTAACGCCTACGAGCAGTACTTC
once | TRBJ1-2 | TRBV6-6 | TRBD1 | CATRGQGVSGYTF | TGTGCCACCCGAGGACAGGGGGTTAGTGGCTACACCTTC
- | TRBJ1-1 | TRBV25-1 | - | CASRPRGTGRYTEAFF | TGTGCCAGCAGACCAAGGGGAACAGGTCGGTACACTGAAGCTTTCTTT
- | TRBJ2-2 | TRBV5-1 | - | CASSQGGGGELFF | TGCGCCAGCAGCCAGGGAGGAGGCGGGGAGCTGTTTTTT
- | TRBJ1-1 | TRBV7-9 | TRBD1 | CASSPRQGATEAFF | TGTGCCAGCAGCCCACGACAGGGTGCGACTGAAGCTTTCTTT
few | TRBJ1-1 | TRBV25-1 | TRBD1 | CASSDGRTGLNTEAFF | TGTGCCAGCAGTGACGGTAGGACAGGCTTGAACACTGAAGCTTTCTTT
many | TRBJ2-1 | TRBV7-2 | TRBD1 | CASSPGTANYNEQFF | TGTGCCAGCAGCCCCGGGACAGCGAATTACAATGAGCAGTTCTTC
- | TRBJ1-1 | TRBV5-1 | - | CASSSGSMNTEAFF | TGCGCCAGCAGCTCCGGGAGTATGAACACTGAAGCTTTCTTT
- | TRBJ1-2 | TRBV5-4 | TRBD1 | CASSSKKGDSNYGYTF | TGTGCCAGCAGCTCCAAAAAAGGGGACAGTAACTATGGCTACACCTTC
- | TRBJ2-3 | TRBV29-1 | TRBD1 | CSGKGGAIDTQYF | TGCAGCGGGAAAGGGGGCGCGATAGATACGCAGTATTTT
- | TRBJ2-3 | TRBV5-1 | TRBD1 | CASCSGTGYTDTQYF | TGCGCCAGCTGTTCGGGGACAGGGTATACAGATACGCAGTATTTT
- | TRBJ2-1 | TRBV10-1 | - | CASSESRGTPFNEQFF | TGCGCCAGCAGTGAGTCTAGGGGTACCCCTTTCAATGAGCAGTTCTTC
- | TRBJ1-6 | TRBV2 | - | CASSDVEWNSPLHF | TGTGCCAGCAGTGACGTCGAGTGGAATTCACCCCTCCACTTT
- | TRBJ1-1 | TRBV12-5 | TRBD1 | CASGPGQGSNTEAFF | TGTGCTAGTGGTCCCGGACAGGGGTCGAACACTGAAGCTTTCTTT
- | TRBJ1-2 | TRBV2 | TRBD1 | CASVQGAPGGYTF | TGTGCCAGCGTACAGGGGGCGCCGGGTGGCTACACCTTC
- | TRBJ1-2 | TRBV27 | TRBD1 | CASSPEDRGLSKGYTF | TGTGCCAGCAGTCCAGAGGACAGGGGATTAAGTAAGGGCTACACCTTC
- | TRBJ2-1 | TRBV6-5 | TRBD1 | CASRPGGQPNEQFF | TGTGCCAGCAGGCCAGGGGGACAACCCAATGAGCAGTTCTTC